Listed here are 18 T cell receptor beta chains from one sample, sequenced in a study of cytomegalovirus exposure and HLA in healthy donors. Primers: 60 Vbeta forward and 13 Jbeta reverse. Clones were read by immunoSEQ multiplex PCR, and TCRdb kept only the in-frame ones, dropping some. The table shows 150,000 to 200,000 clones, with approximately 84% occurring only once. The sequencing sample was made of PBMCs. These receptors were collected from a woman aged 45-60 years in good health and CMV-seropositive.

The chain combines TRBV5-1 with TRBJ2-7; D perhaps matches TRBD2 (7 bases). V was shortened by 6 bases and J by 2 bases, with 15 bases between the two germline ends. Germline V gene lookup returns CDR1 SGHRS and CDR2 YFSETQ. The CDR3 covers 14 residues. CDR3 amino acids: CASIGGGPPYEQYF. CDR3 bases: TGCGCCAGCATAGGGGGAGGGCCCCCCTACGAGCAGTACTTC.

This chain connects TRBV5-4 to TRBJ2-1; a weak D match, TRBD1 (5 bases). In germline, CDR1 is SGHNT, CDR2 YYREEE (reference sequence). V was pared by 4 bases and J by 7 bases, with 15 bases between. The CDR3 contains 14 residues. For the CDR3, the DNA is TGTGCCAGCAGCCCGGCCCAGGGTTATAATGAGCAGTTCTTC. As protein: CASSPAQGYNEQFF. Full variable domain (rest looked up from reference TRBV5-4 and TRBJ2-1): ETGVTQSPTHLIKTRGQQVTLRCSSQSGHNTVSWYQQALGQGPQFIFQYYREEENGRGNFPPRFSGLQFPNYSSELNVNALELDDSALYLCASSPAQGYNEQFFGPGTRLTVL.

This clone was detected a few times. The CDR3 DNA reads as TGTGCCAGCGGCGGGAGCCAAGAGACCCAGTACTTC. Protein sequence: CASGGSQETQYF. V gene TRBV6-1 combines with J gene TRBJ2-5; TRBD2 aligns across 7 bases. In germline, CDR1 is MNHNS, CDR2 SASEGT. The CDR3 length is 12 residues. V trimming: 8 bases; J trimming: 1 base; junction bases outside the gene matches: 1.

The V call is TRBV7-6, the J call TRBJ2-2, with 14 bases aligning to TRBD2. Germline CDR1 is SGHVS and CDR2 is FNYEAQ. There are 17 residues in the CDR3. V gave up 5 bases and J gave up 5 bases; unmatched junction bases: 7. The CDR3 sequence: CASSPGLAGVVTGELFF. The CDR3 DNA follows: TGTGCCAGCAGCCCGGGACTAGCGGGAGTTGTAACCGGGGAGCTGTTTTTT.

The J gene is TRBJ2-1, the V gene TRBV14; 7 bases fit TRBD1. The V segment lost 4 bases and the J segment 13 bases; nucleotides outside the gene matches: 16. The CDR3 totals 15 residues. Per the germline V gene, CDR1 is SGHDN and CDR2 is FVKESK. CDR3 in amino acids: CASSPSPRQGKDQFF. The CDR3, as DNA: TGTGCCAGCAGCCCGTCACCCAGACAGGGTAAAGACCAGTTCTTC.

This clone was detected a few times. The J gene is TRBJ1-3, the V gene TRBV7-2; TRBD1 aligns across 11 bases. This CDR3 has 16 amino acids. With V trimmed by 1 base and J by 7 bases, 6 bases remained unmatched. Germline values: CDR1 SGHTA, CDR2 FQGNSA. CDR3 nucleotide sequence: TGTGCCAGCAGCTTAGTTCCCCGGACAGGGGGCAACACCATATATTTT. As protein: CASSLVPRTGGNTIYF.

The chain joins TRBV11-2 to TRBJ2-5; possibly TRBD2 for D (6 bases). The V end was cut by 2 bases, the J end by 5 bases, with 15 bases between. This CDR3 is 15 amino acids long. Germline CDR1 is SGHAT and CDR2 is FQNNGV. The CDR3, as DNA: TGTGCCAGCAGCTTACGGGGCTCGGGAGTCGAGACCCAGTACTTC. Its protein product is CASSLRGSGVETQYF.

The chain is built from TRBV9 and TRBJ1-3, with D maybe TRBD1 (5 bases). Germline V gives CDR1 SGDLS, CDR2 YYNGEE. Trimming cost V 7 bases and J 3 bases, with 11 bases left between them. The CDR3 consists of 13 residues. CDR3: CASSTASGNTIYF. CDR3 bases: TGTGCCAGCTCGACAGCGAGTGGAAACACCATATATTTT. The full variable domain, completed using reference TRBV9 and TRBJ1-3, is DSGVTQTPKHLITATGQRVTLRCSPRSGDLSVYWYQQSLDQGLQFLIQYYNGEERAKGNILERFSAQQFPDLHSELNLSSLELGDSALYFCASSTASGNTIYFGEGSWLTVV.

This clone has only a few counts. The chain links TRBV7-6 to TRBJ1-1; tentatively, D is TRBD1 (5 bases). Germline V gene lookup returns CDR1 SGHVS and CDR2 FNYEAQ. Between the trimmed V and J ends, which lost 3 bases and 0 bases, there was a span of 11 bases. The CDR3 extends over 15 amino acids. The CDR3 DNA is TGTGCCAGCAGCTTTAGTGGGGGGATGAACACTGAAGCTTTCTTT. Protein sequence: CASSFSGGMNTEAFF.

V and J are TRBV9 and TRBJ1-3; 8 bases are a match to TRBD1. Germline trimming cut 0 bases from V and 2 bases from J; bases unmatched to any gene: 4. Germline V CDR1 and CDR2: SGDLS, YYNGEE. The length of the CDR3 is 16 residues. The CDR3 is CASSVEDRATGNTIYF. The DNA for the CDR3 is TGTGCCAGCAGCGTAGAGGACAGGGCAACTGGAAACACCATATATTTT.

This rearrangement joins TRBV7-6 to TRBJ2-1, with 7 bases aligning to TRBD2. With 5 bases clipped from V and 2 bases from J, the junction kept 6 bases outside the gene matches. The CDR3 extends over 15 amino acids. Germline V gene data show CDR1 as SGHVS and CDR2 as FNYEAQ. CDR3 region: CASSLTGLPYNEQFF. CDR3 nucleotide sequence: TGTGCCAGCAGCCTGACGGGACTACCCTACAATGAGCAGTTCTTC. The whole variable domain, filled in from reference TRBV7-6 and TRBJ2-1, reads GAGVSQSPRYKVTKRGQDVALRCDPISGHVSLYWYRQALGQGPEFLTYFNYEAQQDKSGLPNDRFSAERPEGSISTLTIQRTEQRDSAMYRCASSLTGLPYNEQFFGPGTRLTVL.

This chain uses TRBV28 with TRBJ1-2; TRBD1 matches at 7 bases. The CDR3 is made up of 14 amino acids. V lost 2 bases to trimming and J lost 5 bases; unmatched junction nucleotides: 5. Germline V gives CDR1 MDHEN, CDR2 SYDVKM. Here the CDR3 reads CASSLIRGLYGYTF. The CDR3 DNA is TGTGCCAGCAGTTTAATCAGGGGGTTATATGGCTACACCTTC.

The gene calls are TRBV7-2 and TRBJ2-1, with TRBD2 identical over 9 bases. This CDR3 is 15 amino acids long. Germline values: CDR1 SGHTA, CDR2 FQGNSA. V shed 1 base, J shed 7 bases, and the junction held 5 bases outside the gene matches. The CDR3 protein is CASSLEAGGWNEQFF. DNA for the CDR3: TGTGCCAGCAGCTTAGAAGCGGGGGGTTGGAATGAGCAGTTCTTC.

This clone was recorded a few times. The gene calls are TRBV5-1 and TRBJ2-3; TRBD2 matches at 15 bases. Germline assignment: CDR1 SGHRS and CDR2 YFSETQ. Trimming removed 0 bases from V and 2 bases from J; junction bases left unmatched: 7. This CDR3 is built from 19 residues. The CDR3 bases are TGCGCCAGCAGCTTGGAGCGGACTAGCGGGAGGGGGTCCACAGATACGCAGTATTTT. Protein product: CASSLERTSGRGSTDTQYF.

The chain has TRBV6-1 and TRBJ1-2, with D perhaps TRBD1 (6 bases). V dropped 1 base and J dropped 7 bases, with 10 bases sitting between them. This CDR3 contains 13 residues. The germline gives CDR1 MNHNS, CDR2 SASEGT. The CDR3 is CASSEGTVRGYTF. CDR3 coding DNA: TGTGCCAGCAGTGAAGGGACAGTTCGTGGCTACACCTTC.

This clone was counted once. The V and J genes are TRBV18 and TRBJ2-5; 7 positions agree with TRBD2. The CDR3 has 15 residues. Germline assignment: CDR1 KGHSH and CDR2 LQKENI. Trimming took 1 base from V and 4 from J; bases not matched to a gene: 6. The chain's CDR3 is CASSPLSGVGETQYF. For the CDR3, the DNA is TGTGCCAGCTCACCACTCAGCGGGGTAGGAGAGACCCAGTACTTC.

This chain uses TRBV7-3 with TRBJ2-7; D is possibly TRBD1 (5 bases). The germline V and J ends were trimmed by 3 bases and 3 bases, with 15 bases remaining between them. CDR3 length: 15 amino acids. The germline V gene encodes CDR1 SGHTA and CDR2 FQGTGA. The CDR3 loop is CASSFTGEGFYEQYF. Here the CDR3 DNA reads TGTGCCAGCAGCTTCACAGGAGAAGGGTTCTACGAGCAGTACTTC.

This sequence joins TRBV28 and TRBJ1-2; perhaps TRBD1 as D (6 bases). Per germline, CDR1 MDHEN and CDR2 SYDVKM. The CDR3 runs to 13 residues. Trimming pared 8 bases from V and 4 bases from J, leaving 14 bases between. The CDR3 region is CASVRTAFYGYTF. CDR3 bases: TGTGCCAGCGTAAGGACAGCCTTCTATGGCTACACCTTC.